The rows below give T cell receptor beta chains drawn from one sample of a study of chemoradiotherapy in HPV16-positive cancers. Sequencing was performed with immunoSEQ multiplex PCR; in TCRdb, only in-frame clones are kept and a portion is missing. The profile shows around 3,300 clones, around 83% of them singletons. Sample: tumor tissue, taken from a patient who underwent chemoradiotherapy. The receptors derive from a human donor with HPV-associated anogenital cancer. Each CDR3 is given with its conserved first and last residue. A D gene is named only where the DNA matches it firmly. Clone size, where shown, is once, few, many, or a class for clones that have expanded.

TRBJ2-7	.	TRBD2	TRBV11-2	CASSLGTSGETYF	TGTGCCAGCAGCTTAGGGACTAGCGGAGAGACGTACTTC
TRBJ2-5	.	TRBD2	TRBV5-1	CASSLVLAGQETQYF	TGCGCCAGCAGCTTGGTCCTAGCGGGCCAAGAGACCCAGTACTTC
TRBJ1-2	.	.	TRBV28	CASSLEGRRGYTF	TGTGCCAGCAGTTTAGAGGGGCGGCGTGGCTACACCTTC
TRBJ1-5	.	.	TRBV16	CASSLTRNQPQHF	TGTGCCAGCAGCCTAACGAGGAATCAGCCCCAGCATTTT
TRBJ1-1	.	.	TRBV7-6	CASSRTGHGDTEAFF	TGTGCCAGCAGCCGCACAGGGCACGGGGACACTGAAGCTTTCTTT
TRBJ2-5	once	.	TRBV9	CASSRWRQETQYF	TGTGCCAGCTCCCGATGGCGGCAAGAGACCCAGTACTTC
TRBJ2-1	once	TRBD2	TRBV4-1	CASSQDPLPLAPSGRIYNEQFF	TGCGCCAGCAGCCAAGATCCATTACCTTTAGCCCCGAGCGGGAGGATTTACAATGAGCAGTTCTTC
TRBJ2-3	.	.	TRBV11-2	CASSALGTDTQYF	TGTGCCAGCAGCGCGCTAGGCACAGATACGCAGTATTTT
TRBJ1-3	.	.	TRBV27	CARCSGNTIYF	TGTGCCAGATGCTCTGGAAACACCATATATTTT
TRBJ2-2	.	.	TRBV7-2	CASSSYLGELFF	TGTGCCAGCAGCTCTTACTTGGGGGAGCTGTTTTTT
TRBJ2-1	.	TRBD2	TRBV10-3	CAISEGREGLNEQFF	TGTGCCATCAGTGAGGGTCGGGAGGGCCTCAATGAGCAGTTCTTC
TRBJ2-5	.	TRBD2	TRBV19	CASSIASSGTETQYF	TGTGCCAGTAGTATAGCTTCTAGCGGGACAGAGACCCAGTACTTC
TRBJ1-5	once	.	TRBV18	CASSQRVDQPQHF	TGTGCCAGCTCACAAAGGGTTGATCAGCCCCAGCATTTT
TRBJ2-7	.	.	TRBV5-4	CASSQGPGARSFEQYF	TGTGCCAGCAGTCAAGGGCCAGGAGCTAGGTCCTTCGAGCAGTACTTC
TRBJ1-5	.	TRBD1	TRBV2	CASSEQGGDQPQHF	TGTGCCAGCAGTGAACAGGGGGGGGATCAGCCCCAGCATTTT
TRBJ1-1	.	.	TRBV7-6	CASSLDRDIEAFF	TGTGCCAGCAGCTTAGATCGGGATATTGAAGCTTTCTTT
TRBJ1-2	.	TRBD1	TRBV2	CASSVDRAWNGYTF	TGTGCCAGCAGTGTAGACAGGGCTTGGAATGGCTACACCTTC
TRBJ2-3	.	.	TRBV11-2	CATSFWGDGTQYF	TGTGCCACCAGCTTTTGGGGGGACGGTACGCAGTATTTT
TRBJ1-2	.	.	TRBV13	CASSLKGPNYGYTF	TGTGCCAGCAGCTTAAAAGGTCCTAACTATGGCTACACCTTC